This TCR beta chain derives from a study of beta chain features in type 1 diabetes (dated by TCRdb to the late 2010s). For the wider study: No differences in mean age, gender distribution, total cell number or subset yield were found between patients and healthy donors. Whereas all 30 or so donors provided naive and central memory subsets, regulatory and stem cell-like memory subsets were isolated from just 8 patients and roughly 8 healthy donors. The study compared the TCRB repertoires of sorted circulating CD4+ T cell subsets in recently diagnosed type 1 diabetes patients with those in matched healthy donors. Across all samples, around 100 million sorted cells were examined, and cell number per subset correlated strongly with RNA yield. General conclusions and limits of the study: A moderate but significant shortening of TCRB CDR3 length was observed in type 1 diabetes patients in all four CD4+ subsets. At VDJ recombination sites, type 1 diabetes patients had fewer insertions and more deleted nucleotides, which implies abnormalities in thymic rearrangement. Naive, central memory and regulatory TCRB repertoires appeared to be more similar among patients than among healthy donors. Because small numbers of individuals were included in the HLA sub-analyses, any influence of HLA type on TCRB rearrangement was left unresolved. Sequencing cDNA rather than genomic DNA could over-represent highly expressing activated cells, although activation and CD3 levels did not differ between groups. PCR might favor shorter templates, but patient and control samples were amplified and corrected together, so any skew would affect both groups equally.

Based on the germline V gene, the CDR1 and CDR2 sequences are SGHDN and FVKESK. Trimming at the junction amounts to 1 base on V and 4 bases on J, and the germline ends lie 7 bases apart. The CDR3 holds 13 amino acids from the cysteine to the phenylalanine. Only CDR3 DNA is held: 39 bases, read in frame from base 1. All of the isolated RNA was reverse transcribed with the High Capacity cDNA Reverse Transcription Kit, so expressed TCRB transcripts were sequenced. Deep immunoSEQ sequencing was applied to naive, central memory and regulatory T cell samples, giving an average of about 3.57 million total reads per sample. Sorted cells were lysed in RLT buffer and RNA was extracted with DNase-treated RNeasy Micro or Mini kits, depending on cell number. Each cell subset was processed separately to prevent cross-contamination, with patient and healthy donor samples processed together. Using the immunoSEQ multiplex PCR, TCRB sequences were amplified from cDNA into 87-bp fragments spanning the CDR3 region. The amplicons were sequenced using the Illumina HiSeq platform. The study's processing was this. Synthetic template baselines were used to correct PCR bias computationally, reads within Hamming distance 2 were collapsed, and singletons that could not be merged were discarded. By aligning reads against IMGT, V, D and J genes, CDR3 length, and insertions or deletions at six rearrangement sites were assigned. Within each subset, clonotype counts were normalized to sorted cell number, and only after that were true diversity and Gini coefficients computed with the tcR R package. The overlap coefficient, calculated on TCRB nucleotide sequences, was used to quantify repertoire sharing. TCRdb retrieved this table from immuneACCESS and kept in-frame rearrangements only. Not all clones are present; in checked studies, unresolved V genes account for under half, and no reason is known for the remainder. The V and J calls and clone size come from that table; D and trimming were worked out from the DNA. Present in this sample are some 200,000 clones, under 13% of which were seen just once. The biggest ten clones account for approximately 1.4% of the sample.

A single peripheral blood draw of approximately 0.11 L on average was collected from each donor into heparinised tubes. Naive, central memory, regulatory and stem cell-like memory CD4+ T cells were sorted on a BD FACSAria II using a panel including CD45RO, CCR7, CD25, CD127, CD95 and CD27. All sorted populations exceeded 98% purity. PBMCs were isolated right away by Lymphoprep density gradient centrifugation and were stained directly, without culture. So that batch effects would be minimized, each experiment stained and sorted samples in pairs, pairing one healthy donor with one patient. About this clone: It has no known antigen specificity. Per-nucleotide qualities are absent, and no much larger clonotype sits a single base away.

Sequencing was performed on central memory CD4+ T cells from blood. The rearranged segments are TRBV14 and TRBJ1-2; TRBD1 could be the D gene, as 5 bases match. The sequence was obtained from a man aged 18 to 30 in good health. The DNA reads as follows: TGTGCCAGCAGCCAAGGCCAGGGCTATGGCTACACCTTC. Its translation is CASSQGQGYGYTF.